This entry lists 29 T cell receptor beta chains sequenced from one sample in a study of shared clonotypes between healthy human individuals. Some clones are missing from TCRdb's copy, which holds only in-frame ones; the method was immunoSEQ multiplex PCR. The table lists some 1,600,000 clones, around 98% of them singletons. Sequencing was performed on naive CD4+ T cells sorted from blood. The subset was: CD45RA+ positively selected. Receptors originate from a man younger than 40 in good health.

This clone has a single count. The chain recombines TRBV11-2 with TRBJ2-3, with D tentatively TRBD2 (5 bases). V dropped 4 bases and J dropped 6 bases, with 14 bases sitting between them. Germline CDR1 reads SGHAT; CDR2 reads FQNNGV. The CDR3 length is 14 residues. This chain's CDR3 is CASSSGVAGDTQYF. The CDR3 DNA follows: TGTGCCAGCAGCTCCGGGGTGGCTGGGGATACGCAGTATTTT.

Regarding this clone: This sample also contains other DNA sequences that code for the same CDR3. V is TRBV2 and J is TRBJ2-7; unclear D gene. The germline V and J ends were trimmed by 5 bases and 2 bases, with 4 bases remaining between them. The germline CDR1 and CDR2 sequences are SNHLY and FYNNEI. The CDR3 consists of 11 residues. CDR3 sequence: CASSPTYEQYF. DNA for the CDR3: TGTGCCAGCAGTCCTACCTACGAGCAGTACTTC.

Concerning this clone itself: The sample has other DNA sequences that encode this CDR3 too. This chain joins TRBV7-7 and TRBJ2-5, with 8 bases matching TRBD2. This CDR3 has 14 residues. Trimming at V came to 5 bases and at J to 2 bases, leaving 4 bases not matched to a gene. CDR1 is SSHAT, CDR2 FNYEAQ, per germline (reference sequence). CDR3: CASSPTSGQETQYF. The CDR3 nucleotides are TGTGCCAGCAGCCCAACTAGCGGACAAGAGACCCAGTACTTC.

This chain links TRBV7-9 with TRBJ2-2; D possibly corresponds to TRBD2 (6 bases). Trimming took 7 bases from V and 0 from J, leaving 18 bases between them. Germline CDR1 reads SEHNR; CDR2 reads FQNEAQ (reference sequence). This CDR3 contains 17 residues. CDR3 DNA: TGTGCCAGCAACATTCCCGGGGGAACAGCGAACACCGGGGAGCTGTTTTTT. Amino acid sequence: CASNIPGGTANTGELFF.

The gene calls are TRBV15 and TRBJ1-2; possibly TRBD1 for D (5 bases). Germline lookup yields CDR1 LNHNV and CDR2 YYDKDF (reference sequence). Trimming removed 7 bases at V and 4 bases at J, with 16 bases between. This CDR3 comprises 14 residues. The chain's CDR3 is CATTSDRGAYGYTF. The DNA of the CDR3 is TGTGCCACCACCTCGGACCGAGGGGCCTATGGCTACACCTTC.

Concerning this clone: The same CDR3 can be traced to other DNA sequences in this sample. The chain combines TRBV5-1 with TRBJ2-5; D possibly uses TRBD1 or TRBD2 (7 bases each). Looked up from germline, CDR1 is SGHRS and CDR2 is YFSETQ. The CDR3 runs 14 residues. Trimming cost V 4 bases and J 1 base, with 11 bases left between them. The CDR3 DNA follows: TGCGCCAGCAGCAGCGGGACAGCCCAAGAGACCCAGTACTTC. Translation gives CASSSGTAQETQYF.

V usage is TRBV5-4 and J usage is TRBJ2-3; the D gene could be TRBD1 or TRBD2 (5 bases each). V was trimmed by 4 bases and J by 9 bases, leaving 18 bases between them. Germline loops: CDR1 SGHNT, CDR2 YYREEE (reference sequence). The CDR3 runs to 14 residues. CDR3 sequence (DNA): TGTGCCAGCAGCCTGGGAGAGGCCGGGGCAACGCAGTATTTT. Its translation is CASSLGEAGATQYF.

CDR3 coding DNA: TGTGCCAGCTCACCGCTGGCAGGGGAAAACACCATATATTTT. Protein: CASSPLAGENTIYF. V is TRBV18 and J is TRBJ1-3, with D possibly TRBD1 on 6 matching bases. V shed 3 bases and J shed 6 bases, with 12 bases lying between them. Germline V gives CDR1 KGHSH, CDR2 LQKENI. This CDR3 contains 14 residues.

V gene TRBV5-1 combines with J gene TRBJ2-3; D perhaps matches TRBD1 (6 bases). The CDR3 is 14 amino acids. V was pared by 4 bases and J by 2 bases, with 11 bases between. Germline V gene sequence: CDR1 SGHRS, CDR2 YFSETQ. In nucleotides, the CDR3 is TGCGCCAGCAGCGGCCAGGGGAACACAGATACGCAGTATTTT. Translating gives CASSGQGNTDTQYF.

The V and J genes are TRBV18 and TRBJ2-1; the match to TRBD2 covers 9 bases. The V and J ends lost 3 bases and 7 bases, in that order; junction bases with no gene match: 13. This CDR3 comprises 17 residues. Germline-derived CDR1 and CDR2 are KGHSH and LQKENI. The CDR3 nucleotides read TGTGCCAGCTCACCGACGGGAGAACTAGCGGGTTCAAATGAGCAGTTCTTC. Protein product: CASSPTGELAGSNEQFF.

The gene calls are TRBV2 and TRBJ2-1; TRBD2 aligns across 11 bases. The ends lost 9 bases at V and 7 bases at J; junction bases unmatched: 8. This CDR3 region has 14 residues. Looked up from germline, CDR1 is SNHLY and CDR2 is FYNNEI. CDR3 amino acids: CARLLAGVGNEQFF. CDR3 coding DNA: TGTGCCAGACTACTAGCGGGAGTCGGGAATGAGCAGTTCTTC.

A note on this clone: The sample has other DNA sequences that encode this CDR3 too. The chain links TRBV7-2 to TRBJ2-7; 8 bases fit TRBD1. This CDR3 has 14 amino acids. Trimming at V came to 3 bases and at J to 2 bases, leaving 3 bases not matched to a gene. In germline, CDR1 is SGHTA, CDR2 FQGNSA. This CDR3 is CASSFRQGPYEQYF. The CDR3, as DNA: TGTGCCAGCAGCTTTCGACAGGGGCCCTACGAGCAGTACTTC.

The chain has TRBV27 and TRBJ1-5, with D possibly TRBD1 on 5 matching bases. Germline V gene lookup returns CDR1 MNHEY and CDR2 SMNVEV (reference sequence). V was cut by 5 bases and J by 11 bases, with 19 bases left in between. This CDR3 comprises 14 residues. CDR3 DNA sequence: TGTGCCAGCAGTGTCCCGGTGGACCTCAGGGCCCAGCATTTT. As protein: CASSVPVDLRAQHF.

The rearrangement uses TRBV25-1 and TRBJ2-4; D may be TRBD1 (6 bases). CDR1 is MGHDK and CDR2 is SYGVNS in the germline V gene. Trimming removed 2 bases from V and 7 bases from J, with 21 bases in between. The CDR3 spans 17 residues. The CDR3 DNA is TGTGCCAGCAGTGAACTCAGAACCGACAGGCCGGACAACATTCAGTACTTC. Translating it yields CASSELRTDRPDNIQYF.

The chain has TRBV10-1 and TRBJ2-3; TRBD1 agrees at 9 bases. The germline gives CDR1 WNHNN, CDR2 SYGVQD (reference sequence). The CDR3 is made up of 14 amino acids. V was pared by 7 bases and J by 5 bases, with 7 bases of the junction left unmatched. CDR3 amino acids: CASNTGGVGDTQYF. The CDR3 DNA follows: TGCGCCAGCAATACAGGGGGCGTCGGAGATACGCAGTATTTT.

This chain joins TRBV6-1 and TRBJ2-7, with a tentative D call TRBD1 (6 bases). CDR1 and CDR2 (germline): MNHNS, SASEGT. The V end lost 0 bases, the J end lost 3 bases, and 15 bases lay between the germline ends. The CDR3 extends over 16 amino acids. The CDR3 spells CASSEAQTGSFYEQYF. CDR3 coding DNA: TGTGCCAGCAGTGAAGCCCAAACAGGGTCGTTCTACGAGCAGTACTTC.

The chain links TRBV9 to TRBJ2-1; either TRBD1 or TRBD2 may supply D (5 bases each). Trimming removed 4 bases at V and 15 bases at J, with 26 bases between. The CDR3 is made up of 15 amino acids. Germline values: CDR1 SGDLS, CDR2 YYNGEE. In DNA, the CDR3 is TGTGCCAGCAGCCGTTCGGGGCGCCCCCACCTCCACCTGTTCTTC. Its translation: CASSRSGRPHLHLFF.

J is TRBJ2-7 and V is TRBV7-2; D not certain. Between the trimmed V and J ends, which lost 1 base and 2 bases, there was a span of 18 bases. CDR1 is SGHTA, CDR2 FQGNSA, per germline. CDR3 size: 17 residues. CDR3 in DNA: TGTGCCAGCAGCTTAGGTCCTTCCTTCCTGGATGCCTACGAGCAGTACTTC. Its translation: CASSLGPSFLDAYEQYF. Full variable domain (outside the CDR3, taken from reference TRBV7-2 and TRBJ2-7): GAGVSQSPSNKVTEKGKDVELRCDPISGHTALYWYRQSLGQGLEFLIYFQGNSAPDKSGLPSDRFSAERTGGSVSTLTIQRTQQEDSAVYLCASSLGPSFLDAYEQYFGPGTRLTVT.

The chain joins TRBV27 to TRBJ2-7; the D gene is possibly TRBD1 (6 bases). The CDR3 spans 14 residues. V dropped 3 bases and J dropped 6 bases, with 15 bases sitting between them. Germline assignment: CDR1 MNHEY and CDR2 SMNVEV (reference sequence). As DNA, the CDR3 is TGTGCCAGCAGTTTCCTCGGGACAAGGGGCGAGCAGTACTTC. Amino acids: CASSFLGTRGEQYF.

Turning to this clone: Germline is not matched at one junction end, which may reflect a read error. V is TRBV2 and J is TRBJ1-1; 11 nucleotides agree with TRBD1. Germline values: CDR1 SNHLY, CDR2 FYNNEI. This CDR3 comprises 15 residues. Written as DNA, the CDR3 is TGTGCCAGCAGGGAAGGACAGGGGGCGAGGACTGAAGCTTTCTTT. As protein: CASREGQGARTEAFF.

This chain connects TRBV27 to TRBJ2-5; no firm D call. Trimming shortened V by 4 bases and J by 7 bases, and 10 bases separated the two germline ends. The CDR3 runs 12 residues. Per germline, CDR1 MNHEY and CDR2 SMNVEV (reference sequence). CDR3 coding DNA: TGTGCCAGCAGTTGGGTGGCGCGGACCCAGTACTTC. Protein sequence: CASSWVARTQYF.

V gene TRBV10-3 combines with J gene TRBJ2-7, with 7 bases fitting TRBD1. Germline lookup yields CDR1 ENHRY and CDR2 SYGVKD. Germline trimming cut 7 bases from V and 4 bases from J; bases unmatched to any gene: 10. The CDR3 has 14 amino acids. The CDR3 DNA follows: TGTGCCATCACCCCGGACAGGATAAGATACGAGCAGTACTTC. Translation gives CAITPDRIRYEQYF.

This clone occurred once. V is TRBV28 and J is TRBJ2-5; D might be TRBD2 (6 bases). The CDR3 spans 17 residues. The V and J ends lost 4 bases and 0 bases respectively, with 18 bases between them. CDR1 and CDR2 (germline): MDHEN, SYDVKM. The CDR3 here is CASSSRPGRIDQETQYF. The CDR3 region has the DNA TGTGCCAGCAGTTCACGTCCAGGGAGGATCGACCAAGAGACCCAGTACTTC.

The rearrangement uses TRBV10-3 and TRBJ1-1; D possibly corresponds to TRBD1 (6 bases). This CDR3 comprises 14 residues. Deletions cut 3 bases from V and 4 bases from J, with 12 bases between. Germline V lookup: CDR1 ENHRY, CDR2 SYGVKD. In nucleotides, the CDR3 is TGTGCCATCAGTGATTACCGGGACACCACTGAAGCTTTCTTT. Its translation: CAISDYRDTTEAFF.

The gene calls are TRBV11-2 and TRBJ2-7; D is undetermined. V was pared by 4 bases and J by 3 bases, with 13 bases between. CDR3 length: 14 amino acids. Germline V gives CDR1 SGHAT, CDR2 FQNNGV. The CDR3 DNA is TGTGCCAGCAGCTCCTCGGTCGATTACTACGAGCAGTACTTC. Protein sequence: CASSSSVDYYEQYF.

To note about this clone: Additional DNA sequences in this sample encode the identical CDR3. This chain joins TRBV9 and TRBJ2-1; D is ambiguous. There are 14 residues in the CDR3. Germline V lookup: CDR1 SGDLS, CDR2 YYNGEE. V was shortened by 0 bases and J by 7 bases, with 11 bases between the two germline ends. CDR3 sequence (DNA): TGTGCCAGCAGCGTAGGCCCGGGCAGGAATGAGCAGTTCTTC. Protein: CASSVGPGRNEQFF.

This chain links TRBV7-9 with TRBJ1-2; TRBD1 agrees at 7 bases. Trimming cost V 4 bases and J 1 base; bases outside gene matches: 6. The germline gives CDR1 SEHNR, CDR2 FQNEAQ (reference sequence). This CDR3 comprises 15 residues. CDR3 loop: CASSSSRQGNYGYTF. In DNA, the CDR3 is TGTGCCAGCAGCTCTTCGAGACAGGGTAACTATGGCTACACCTTC. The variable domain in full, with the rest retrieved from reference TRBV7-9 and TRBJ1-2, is DTGVSQNPRHKITKRGQNVTFRCDPISEHNRLYWYRQTLGQGPEFLTYFQNEAQLEKSRLLSDRFSAERPKGSFSTLEIQRTEQGDSAMYLCASSSSRQGNYGYTFGSGTRLTVV.

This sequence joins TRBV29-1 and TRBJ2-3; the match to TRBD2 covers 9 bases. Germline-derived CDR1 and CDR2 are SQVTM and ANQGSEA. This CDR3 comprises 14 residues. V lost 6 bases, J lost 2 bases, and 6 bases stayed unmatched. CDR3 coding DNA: TGCAGCGTGCAGACTAGCGGCAACACAGATACGCAGTATTTT. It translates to CSVQTSGNTDTQYF.

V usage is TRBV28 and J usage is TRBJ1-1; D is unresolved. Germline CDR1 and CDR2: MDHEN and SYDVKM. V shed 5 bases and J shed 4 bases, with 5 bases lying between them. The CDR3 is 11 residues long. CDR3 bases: TGTGCCAGCAGTCGCCGCACTGAAGCTTTCTTT. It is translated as CASSRRTEAFF.